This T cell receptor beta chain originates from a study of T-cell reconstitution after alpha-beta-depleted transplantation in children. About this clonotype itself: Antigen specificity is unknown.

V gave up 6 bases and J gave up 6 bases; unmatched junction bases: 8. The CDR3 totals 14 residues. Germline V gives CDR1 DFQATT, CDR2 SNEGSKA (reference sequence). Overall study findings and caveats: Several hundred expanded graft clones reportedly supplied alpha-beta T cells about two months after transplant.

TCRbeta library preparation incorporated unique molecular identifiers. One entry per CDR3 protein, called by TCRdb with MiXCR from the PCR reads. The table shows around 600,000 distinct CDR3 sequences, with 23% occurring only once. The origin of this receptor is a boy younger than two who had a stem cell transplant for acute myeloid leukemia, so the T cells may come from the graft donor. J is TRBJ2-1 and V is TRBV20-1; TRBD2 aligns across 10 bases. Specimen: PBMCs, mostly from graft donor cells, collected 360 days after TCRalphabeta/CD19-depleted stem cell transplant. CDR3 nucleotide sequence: TGCAGTGCCAGCCGTCTAGCGGGGGTCAATGAGCAGTTCTTC. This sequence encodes CSASRLAGVNEQFF.